The clone carrying this T cell receptor beta chain was found once. The sample belongs to a study of cytomegalovirus exposure and HLA in healthy donors. The CDR3 runs 16 residues. The V and J ends lost 1 base and 6 bases, in that order; junction bases with no gene match: 8. Germline lookup yields CDR1 MGHRA and CDR2 YSYEKL. With 60 Vbeta and 13 Jbeta primers, the PCR was carried out. Here immunoSEQ multiplex PCR was the method, and the copy in TCRdb shows in-frame clones only, minus some. Seen here are about 98,000 clones, about three fifths observed once, and the top ten hold approximately 4.3%. This chain joins TRBV4-1 and TRBJ2-7; 11 nucleotides line up with TRBD1. Sequenced: PBMCs. This TCR came from a human donor in good health. The CDR3: CASSQGARTGGGEQYF. The DNA of the CDR3 is TGCGCCAGCAGCCAAGGAGCAAGGACAGGGGGCGGCGAGCAGTACTTC.